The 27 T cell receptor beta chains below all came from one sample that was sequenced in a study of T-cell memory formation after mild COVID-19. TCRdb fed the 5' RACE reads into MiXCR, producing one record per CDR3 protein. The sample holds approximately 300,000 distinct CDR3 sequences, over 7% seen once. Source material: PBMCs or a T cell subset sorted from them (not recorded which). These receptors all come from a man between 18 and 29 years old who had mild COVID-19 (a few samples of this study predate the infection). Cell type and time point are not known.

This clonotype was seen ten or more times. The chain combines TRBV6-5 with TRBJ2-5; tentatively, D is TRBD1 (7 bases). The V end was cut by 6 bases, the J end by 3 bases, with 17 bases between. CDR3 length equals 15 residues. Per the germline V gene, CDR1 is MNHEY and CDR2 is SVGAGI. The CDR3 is CASSWTGGYEETQYF. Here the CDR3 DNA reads TGTGCCAGCAGCTGGACAGGAGGGTATGAAGAGACCCAGTACTTC.

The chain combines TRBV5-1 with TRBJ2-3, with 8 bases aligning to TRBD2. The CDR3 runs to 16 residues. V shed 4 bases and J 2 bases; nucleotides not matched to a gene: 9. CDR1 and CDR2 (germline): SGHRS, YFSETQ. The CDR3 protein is CASSPGGAQVTDTQYF. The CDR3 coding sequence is TGCGCCAGCAGCCCCGGGGGGGCTCAGGTCACAGATACGCAGTATTTT.

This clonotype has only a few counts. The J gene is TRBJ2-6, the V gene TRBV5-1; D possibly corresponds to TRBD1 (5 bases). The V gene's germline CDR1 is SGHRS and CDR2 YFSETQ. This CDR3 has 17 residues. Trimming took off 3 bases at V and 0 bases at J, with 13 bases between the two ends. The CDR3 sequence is CASSSTAPFSGANVLTF. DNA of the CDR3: TGCGCCAGCAGCTCGACAGCCCCCTTCTCTGGGGCCAACGTCCTGACTTTC.

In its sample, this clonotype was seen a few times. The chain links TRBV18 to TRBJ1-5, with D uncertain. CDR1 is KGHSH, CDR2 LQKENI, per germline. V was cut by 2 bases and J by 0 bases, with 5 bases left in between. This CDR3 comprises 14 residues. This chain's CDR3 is CASSPVYSNQPQHF. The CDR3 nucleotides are TGTGCCAGCTCACCAGTCTATAGCAATCAGCCCCAGCATTTT.

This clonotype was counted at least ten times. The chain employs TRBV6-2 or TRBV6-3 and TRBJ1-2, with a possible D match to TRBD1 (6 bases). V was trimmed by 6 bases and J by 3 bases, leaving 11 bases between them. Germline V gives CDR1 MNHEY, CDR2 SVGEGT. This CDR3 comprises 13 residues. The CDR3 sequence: CASSSTGYYGYTF. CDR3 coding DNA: TGTGCCAGCAGCTCTACAGGGTACTATGGCTACACCTTC.

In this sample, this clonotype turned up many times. CDR3 DNA: TGTGCCAGTGCTAGCCCCAACACCGGGGAGCTGTTTTTT. This encodes CASASPNTGELFF. This chain uses TRBV19 with TRBJ2-2; a possible D gene is TRBD2 (5 bases). CDR3 length: 13 amino acids. Trimming cost V 8 bases and J 2 bases, with 9 bases left between them. Germline V gene lookup returns CDR1 LNHDA and CDR2 SQIVND (reference sequence).

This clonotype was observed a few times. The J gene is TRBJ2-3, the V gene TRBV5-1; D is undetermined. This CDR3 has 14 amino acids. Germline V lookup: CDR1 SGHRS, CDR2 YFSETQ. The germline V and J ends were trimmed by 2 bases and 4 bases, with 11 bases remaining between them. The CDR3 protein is CASSFDPLADTQYF. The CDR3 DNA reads TGCGCCAGCAGCTTCGATCCCCTCGCAGATACGCAGTATTTT.

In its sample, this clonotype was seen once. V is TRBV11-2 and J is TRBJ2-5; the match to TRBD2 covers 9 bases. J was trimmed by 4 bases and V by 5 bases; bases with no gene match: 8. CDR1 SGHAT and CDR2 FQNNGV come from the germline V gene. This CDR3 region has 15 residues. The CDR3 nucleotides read TGTGCCAGCAGCGAGCGGGGCGGGAGGGGAGAGACCCAGTACTTC. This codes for CASSERGGRGETQYF.

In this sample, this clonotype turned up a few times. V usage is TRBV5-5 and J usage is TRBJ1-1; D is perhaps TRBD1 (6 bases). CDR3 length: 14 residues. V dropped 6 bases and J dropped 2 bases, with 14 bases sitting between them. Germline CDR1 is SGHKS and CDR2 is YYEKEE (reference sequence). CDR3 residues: CASTDWTENTEAFF. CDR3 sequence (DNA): TGTGCCAGCACCGACTGGACAGAAAACACTGAAGCTTTCTTT.

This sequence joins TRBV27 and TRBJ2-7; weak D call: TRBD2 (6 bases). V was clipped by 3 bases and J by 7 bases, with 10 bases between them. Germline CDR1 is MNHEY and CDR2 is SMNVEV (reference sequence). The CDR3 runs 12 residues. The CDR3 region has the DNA TGTGCCAGCAGTTTCCATGGAGGGGAGCAGTACTTC. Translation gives CASSFHGGEQYF.

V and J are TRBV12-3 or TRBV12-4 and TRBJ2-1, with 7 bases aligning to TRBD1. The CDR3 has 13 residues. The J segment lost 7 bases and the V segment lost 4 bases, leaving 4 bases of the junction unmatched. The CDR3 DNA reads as TGTGCCAGCAGTTGGTCGGGACAGAATGAGCAGTTCTTC. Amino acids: CASSWSGQNEQFF.

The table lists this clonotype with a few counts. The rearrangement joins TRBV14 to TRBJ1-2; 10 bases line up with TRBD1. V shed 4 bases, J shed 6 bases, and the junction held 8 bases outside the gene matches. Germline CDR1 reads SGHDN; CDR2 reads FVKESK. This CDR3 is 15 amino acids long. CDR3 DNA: TGTGCCAGCAGCCTTCTGACAGGGGGCATCAATGGCTACACCTTC. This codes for CASSLLTGGINGYTF.

The CDR3 DNA follows: TGTGCCAGTCGAGGGACAGGGAACACTGAAGCTTTCTTT. Translating it yields CASRGTGNTEAFF. The chain carries TRBV7-9 and TRBJ1-1; 8 bases align to TRBD1. The CDR3 totals 13 residues. V trimming: 9 bases; J trimming: 1 base; junction bases outside the gene matches: 4. Looked up from germline, CDR1 is SEHNR and CDR2 is FQNEAQ (reference sequence).

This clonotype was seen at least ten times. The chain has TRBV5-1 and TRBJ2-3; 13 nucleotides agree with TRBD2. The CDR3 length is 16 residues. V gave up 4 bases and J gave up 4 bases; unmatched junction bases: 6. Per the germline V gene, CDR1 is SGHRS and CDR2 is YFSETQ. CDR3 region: CASSILAGGLPDTQYF. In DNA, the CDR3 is TGCGCCAGCAGCATACTAGCGGGGGGGTTGCCAGATACGCAGTATTTT.

The CDR3 DNA reads TGCGCCAGCAGCCAAGGGCTCGGTACAGTACCAGAGACCCAGTACTTC. It yields the protein CASSQGLGTVPETQYF. The chain combines TRBV4-1 with TRBJ2-5, with no clear D. The CDR3 consists of 16 residues. Germline V gene lookup returns CDR1 MGHRA and CDR2 YSYEKL. With 1 base removed from V and 4 bases from J, the gap between germline ends came to 16 bases.

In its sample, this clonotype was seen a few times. The CDR3 region is CSARDPASGTEAFF. In DNA, the CDR3 is TGCAGTGCTAGAGATCCGGCTTCGGGCACTGAAGCTTTCTTT. The chain links TRBV20-1 to TRBJ1-1; D unclear. This CDR3 is built from 14 residues. Germline-derived CDR1 and CDR2 are DFQATT and SNEGSKA (reference sequence). The germline V and J ends were trimmed by 0 bases and 4 bases, with 12 bases remaining between them.

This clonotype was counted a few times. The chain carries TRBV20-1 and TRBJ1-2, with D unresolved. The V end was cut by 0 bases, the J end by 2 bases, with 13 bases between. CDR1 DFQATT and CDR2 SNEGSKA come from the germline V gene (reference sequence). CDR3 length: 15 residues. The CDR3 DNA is TGCAGTGCTAGAGATCTCGGGATAGCGAACTATGGCTACACCTTC. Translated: CSARDLGIANYGYTF.

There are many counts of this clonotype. Here the CDR3 DNA reads TGCGCCAGCAGCGTATCAGAAGTAAGGGAAAAACTGTTTTTT. Translated: CASSVSEVREKLFF. This sequence joins TRBV5-1 and TRBJ1-4, with unresolved D. Germline CDR1 is SGHRS and CDR2 is YFSETQ. V dropped 4 bases and J dropped 8 bases, with 15 bases sitting between them. This CDR3 has 14 residues.

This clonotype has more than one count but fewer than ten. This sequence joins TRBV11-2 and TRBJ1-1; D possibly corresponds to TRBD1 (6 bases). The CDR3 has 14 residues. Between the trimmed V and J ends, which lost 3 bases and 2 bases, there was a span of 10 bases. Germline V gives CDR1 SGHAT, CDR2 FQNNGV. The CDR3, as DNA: TGTGCCAGCAGCTTCAACAGGGCAAACACTGAAGCTTTCTTT. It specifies CASSFNRANTEAFF.

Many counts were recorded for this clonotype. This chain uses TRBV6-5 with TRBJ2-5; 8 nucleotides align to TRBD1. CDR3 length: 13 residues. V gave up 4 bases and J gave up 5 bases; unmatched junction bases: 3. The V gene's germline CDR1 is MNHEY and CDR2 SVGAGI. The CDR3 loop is CASSSDRGETQYF. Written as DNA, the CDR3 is TGTGCCAGCAGTTCAGACAGGGGTGAGACCCAGTACTTC.

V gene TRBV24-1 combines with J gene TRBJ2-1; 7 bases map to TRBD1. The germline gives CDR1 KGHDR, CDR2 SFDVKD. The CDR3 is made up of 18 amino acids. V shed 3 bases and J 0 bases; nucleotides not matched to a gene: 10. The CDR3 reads CATSDRAPDRVSYNEQFF. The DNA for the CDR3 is TGTGCCACCAGTGATCGCGCACCTGACAGGGTCTCCTACAATGAGCAGTTCTTC.

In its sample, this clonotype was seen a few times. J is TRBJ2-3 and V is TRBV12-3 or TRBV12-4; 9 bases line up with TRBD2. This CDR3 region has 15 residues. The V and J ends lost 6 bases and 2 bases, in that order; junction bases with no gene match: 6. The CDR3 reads CASSSTSGLTDTQYF. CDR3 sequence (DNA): TGTGCCAGCAGCTCGACTAGCGGACTCACAGATACGCAGTATTTT.

Written as DNA, the CDR3 is TGCGCCAGCAGCTTGGGGGACAGGGCCAAAGAGACCCAGTACTTC. Its translation is CASSLGDRAKETQYF. This rearrangement joins TRBV5-1 to TRBJ2-5, with TRBD1 identical over 9 bases. Losses at the gene ends were 0 bases for V and 3 bases for J; bases not matched to a gene: 3. The CDR3 runs 15 residues. CDR1 SGHRS and CDR2 YFSETQ come from the germline V gene.

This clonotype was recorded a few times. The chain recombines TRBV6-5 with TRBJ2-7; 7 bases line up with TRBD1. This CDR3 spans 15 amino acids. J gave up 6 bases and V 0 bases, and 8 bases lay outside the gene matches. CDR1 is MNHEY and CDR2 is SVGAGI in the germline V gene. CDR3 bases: TGTGCCAGCAGTTACTCGTCTCGGGACAGTTCCGAGCAGTACGTC. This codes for CASSYSSRDSSEQYV.

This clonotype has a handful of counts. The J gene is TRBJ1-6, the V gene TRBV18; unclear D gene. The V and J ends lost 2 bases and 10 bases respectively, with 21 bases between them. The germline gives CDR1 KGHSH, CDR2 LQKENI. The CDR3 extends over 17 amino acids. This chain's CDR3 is CASSPSVRLGEDSPLHF. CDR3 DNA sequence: TGTGCCAGCTCACCATCAGTCCGGTTGGGTGAGGACTCACCCCTCCACTTT.

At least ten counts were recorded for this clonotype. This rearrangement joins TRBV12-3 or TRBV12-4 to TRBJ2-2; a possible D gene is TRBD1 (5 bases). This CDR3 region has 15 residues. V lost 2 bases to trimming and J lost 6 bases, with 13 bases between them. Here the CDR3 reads CASSLTRAFPGELFF. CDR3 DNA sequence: TGTGCCAGCAGTTTAACCAGGGCCTTTCCCGGGGAGCTGTTTTTT.

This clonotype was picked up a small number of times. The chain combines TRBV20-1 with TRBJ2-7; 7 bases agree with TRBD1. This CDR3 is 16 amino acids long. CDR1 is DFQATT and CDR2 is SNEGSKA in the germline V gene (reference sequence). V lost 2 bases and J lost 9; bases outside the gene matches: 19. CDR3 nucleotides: TGCAGTGCTAGACCCTCTCACAGGGGAAGGGGGCAAGGGCAGTACGTC. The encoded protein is CSARPSHRGRGQGQYV.